This TCR beta chain derives from a study of T cell responses to AZD1222 COVID-19 vaccine. Overall study context: Second-dose recipients at about 4 or about 12 weeks were treated as one pooled group. Study-level findings and limits: Increased Spike-specific TCR breadth and depth were observed after two AZD1222 doses. Distributed over spike, vaccine-associated CD4 TCRs predominated at 160-218 and 743-854.

Germline V CDR1 and CDR2: SGHVS, FNYEAQ. CDR3 length: 14 residues. Trimming removed 1 base from V and 2 bases from J, with 5 bases in between. For this clone: Its antigen is not identified.

Assay used: immunoSEQ multiplex PCR; TCRdb lists only in-frame clones, some missing. This table has approximately 30,000 clones, roughly 73% appearing once. This clonotype was sampled from an adult in good health. The input for sequencing was peripheral blood, taken on day 0 of AZD1222 vaccination. V usage is TRBV7-6 and J usage is TRBJ2-2; no clear D. The CDR3 region is CASSLDGNTGELFF. The DNA of the CDR3 is TGTGCCAGCAGCTTAGATGGAAACACCGGGGAGCTGTTTTTT.